A single TCR beta chain is shown here with its context. PCR involved 60 Vbeta and 13 Jbeta primers. Repertoires were generated with immunoSEQ multiplex PCR, while TCRdb's copy carries only in-frame clones and drops some. This repertoire includes 49,000 or so clones. This sample is drawn from a study of cytomegalovirus exposure and HLA in healthy donors. This CDR3 has 15 amino acids. Germline V CDR1 and CDR2: SEHNR, FQNEAQ (reference sequence). The V end was cut by 4 bases, the J end by 0 bases, with 10 bases between. The rearrangement links TRBV7-9 to TRBJ2-1, with D perhaps TRBD2 (5 bases). This TCR was recovered from a man in his forties in good health and CMV-seropositive. The sample taken for sequencing was PBMCs. The chain's CDR3 is CASSYKGVSYNEQFF. For the CDR3, the DNA is TGTGCCAGCAGCTACAAGGGAGTCTCCTACAATGAGCAGTTCTTC.